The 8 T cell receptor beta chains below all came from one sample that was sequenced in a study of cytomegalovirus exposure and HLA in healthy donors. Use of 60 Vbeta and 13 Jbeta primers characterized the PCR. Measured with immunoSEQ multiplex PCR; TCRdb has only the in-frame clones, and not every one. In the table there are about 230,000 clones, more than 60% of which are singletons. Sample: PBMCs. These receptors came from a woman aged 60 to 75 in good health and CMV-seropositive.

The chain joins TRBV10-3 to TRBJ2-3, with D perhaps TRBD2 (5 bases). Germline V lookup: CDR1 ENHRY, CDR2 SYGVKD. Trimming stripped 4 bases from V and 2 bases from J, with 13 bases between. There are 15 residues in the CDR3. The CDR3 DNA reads TGTGCCATCAGTGGGGGAGCGGAACTCACAGATACGCAGTATTTT. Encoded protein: CAISGGAELTDTQYF.

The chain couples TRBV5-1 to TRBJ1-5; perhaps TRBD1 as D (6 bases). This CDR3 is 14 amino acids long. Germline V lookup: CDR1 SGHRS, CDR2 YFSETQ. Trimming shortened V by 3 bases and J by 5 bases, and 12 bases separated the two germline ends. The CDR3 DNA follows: TGCGCCAGCAGCTCTGGGGGGGCGGATCAGCCCCAGCATTTT. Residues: CASSSGGADQPQHF.

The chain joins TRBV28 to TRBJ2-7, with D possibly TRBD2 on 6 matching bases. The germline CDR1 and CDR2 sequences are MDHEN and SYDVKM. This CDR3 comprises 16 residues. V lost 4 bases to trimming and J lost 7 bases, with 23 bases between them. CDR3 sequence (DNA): TGTGCCAGCAGTTCAGCCCTGCACCCGGGAGAGGGGGAGCAGTACTTC. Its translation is CASSSALHPGEGEQYF. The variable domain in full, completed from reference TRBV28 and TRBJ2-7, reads DVKVTQSSRYLVKRTGEKVFLECVQDMDHENMFWYRQDPGLGLRLIYFSYDVKMKEKGDIPEGYSVSREKKERFSLILESASTNQTSMYLCASSSALHPGEGEQYFGPGTRLTVT.

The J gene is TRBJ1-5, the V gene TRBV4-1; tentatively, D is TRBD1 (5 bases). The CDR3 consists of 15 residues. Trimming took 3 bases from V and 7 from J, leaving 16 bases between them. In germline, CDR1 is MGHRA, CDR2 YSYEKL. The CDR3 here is CASSQGWGDHQPQHF. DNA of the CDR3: TGCGCCAGCAGCCAGGGCTGGGGGGATCACCAGCCCCAGCATTTT.

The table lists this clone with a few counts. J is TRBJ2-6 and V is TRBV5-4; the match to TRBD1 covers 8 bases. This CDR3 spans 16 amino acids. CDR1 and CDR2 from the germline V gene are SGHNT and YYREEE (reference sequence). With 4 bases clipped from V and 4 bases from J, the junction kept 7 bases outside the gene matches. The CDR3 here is CASSGRDRLGANVLTF. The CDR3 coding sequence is TGTGCCAGCAGCGGCAGGGACAGGCTGGGGGCCAACGTCCTGACTTTC.

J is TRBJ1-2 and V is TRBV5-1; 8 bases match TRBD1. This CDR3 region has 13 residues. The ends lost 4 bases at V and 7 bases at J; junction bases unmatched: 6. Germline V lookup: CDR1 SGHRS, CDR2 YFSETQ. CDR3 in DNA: TGCGCCAGCAGCCGCGACAGGGGAAGTGGCTACACCTTC. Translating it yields CASSRDRGSGYTF.

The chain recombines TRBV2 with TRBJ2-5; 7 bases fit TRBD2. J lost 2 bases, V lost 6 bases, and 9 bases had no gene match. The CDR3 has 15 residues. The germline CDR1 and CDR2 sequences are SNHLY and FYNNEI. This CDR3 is CASSGGSFGQETQYF. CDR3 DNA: TGTGCCAGCAGCGGGGGGTCCTTCGGACAAGAGACCCAGTACTTC.

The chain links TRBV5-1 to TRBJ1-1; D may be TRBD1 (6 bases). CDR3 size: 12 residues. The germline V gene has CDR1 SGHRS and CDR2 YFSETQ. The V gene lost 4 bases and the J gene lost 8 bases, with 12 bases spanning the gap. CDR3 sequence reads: CASSINREEAFF. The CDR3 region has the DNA TGCGCCAGCAGCATAAACAGGGAAGAAGCTTTCTTT.